This T cell receptor (beta chain) was sequenced during a study of blood T cell repertoires in COVID-19. The wider study: The analysed material was cDNA or gDNA that came from T cells, B-cell-depleted T cells, or PBMCs.

How the authors handled the data: Scientists estimated how many nucleated cells there were by amplifying reference gene primers. The repertoire was sequenced with immunoSEQ multiplex PCR; TCRdb's copy has only in-frame clones and lacks some. V and J calls plus clone size are reproduced from that table; the DNA served to infer D and trimming. The table includes 150,000 to 170,000 clones, roughly 84% detected once. The Seattle patients joined while their infection was active and were tracked longitudinally afterward. The receptor was derived from a woman aged 55-69 years with COVID-19, enrolled during active disease. Sequencing used peripheral blood.

CDR3 sequence reads: CASSYLRASSYEQYF. The DNA of the CDR3 is TGTGCCAGTAGTTACTTGCGGGCTTCCTCCTACGAGCAGTACTTC. This sequence joins TRBV19 and TRBJ2-7; TRBD2 is a possible D gene (5 bases). Trimming took off 5 bases at V and 0 bases at J, with 14 bases between the two ends. Germline loops: CDR1 LNHDA, CDR2 SQIVND (reference sequence). This CDR3 comprises 15 residues.